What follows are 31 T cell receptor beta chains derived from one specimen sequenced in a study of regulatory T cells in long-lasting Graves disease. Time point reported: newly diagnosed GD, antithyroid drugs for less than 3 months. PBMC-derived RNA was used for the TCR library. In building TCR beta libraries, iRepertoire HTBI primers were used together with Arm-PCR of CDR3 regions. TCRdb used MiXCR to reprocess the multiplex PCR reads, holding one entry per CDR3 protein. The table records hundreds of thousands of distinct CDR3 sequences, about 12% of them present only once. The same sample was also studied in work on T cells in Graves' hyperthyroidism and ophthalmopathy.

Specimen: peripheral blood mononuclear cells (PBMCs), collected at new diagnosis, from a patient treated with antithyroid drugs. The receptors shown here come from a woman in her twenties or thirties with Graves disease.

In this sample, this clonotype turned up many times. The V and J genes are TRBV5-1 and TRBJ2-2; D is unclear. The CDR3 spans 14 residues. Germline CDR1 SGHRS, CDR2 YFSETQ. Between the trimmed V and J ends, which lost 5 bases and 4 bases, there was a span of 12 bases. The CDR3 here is CASSIRTGTGELFF. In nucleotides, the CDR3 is TGCGCCAGCAGTATCAGGACGGGCACCGGGGAGCTGTTTTTT.

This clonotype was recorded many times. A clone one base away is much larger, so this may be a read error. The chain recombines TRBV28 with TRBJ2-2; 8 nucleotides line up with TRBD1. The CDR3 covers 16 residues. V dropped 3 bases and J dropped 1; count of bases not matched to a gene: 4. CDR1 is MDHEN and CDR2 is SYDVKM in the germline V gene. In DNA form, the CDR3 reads TGTGCCAGCAGTTTCCCCGGGACAGGGAACACCGGGGAGCTGTTTTTT. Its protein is CASSFPGTGNTGELFF.

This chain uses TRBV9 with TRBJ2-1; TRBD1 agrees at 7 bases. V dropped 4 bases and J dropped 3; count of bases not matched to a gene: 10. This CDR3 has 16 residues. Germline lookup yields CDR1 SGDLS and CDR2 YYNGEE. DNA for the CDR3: TGTGCCAGCAGCCCGCCCTCCGGGACAGACTACAATGAGCAGTTCTTC. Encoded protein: CASSPPSGTDYNEQFF.

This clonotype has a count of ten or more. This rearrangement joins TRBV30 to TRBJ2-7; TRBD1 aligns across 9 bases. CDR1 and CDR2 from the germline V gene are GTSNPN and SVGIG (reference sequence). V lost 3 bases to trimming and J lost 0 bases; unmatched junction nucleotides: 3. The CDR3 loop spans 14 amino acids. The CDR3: CAWRGQGNSYEQYF. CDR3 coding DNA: TGTGCCTGGAGGGGACAGGGAAACTCCTACGAGCAGTACTTC.

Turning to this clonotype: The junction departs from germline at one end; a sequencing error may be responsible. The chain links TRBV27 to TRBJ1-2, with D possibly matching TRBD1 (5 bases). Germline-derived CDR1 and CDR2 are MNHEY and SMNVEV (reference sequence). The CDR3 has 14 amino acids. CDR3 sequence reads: CTSSQDTGSNGYTF. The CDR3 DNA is TGTACCAGCAGCCAGGACACCGGCAGCAATGGCTACACCTTC.

CDR3 DNA sequence: TGTGCCAGCAGCCCCGGGACAGGTGCCCACGAGCAGTACTTC. Translated: CASSPGTGAHEQYF. The chain is built from TRBV11-3 and TRBJ2-7, with 8 bases lining up with TRBD1. V shed 5 bases, J shed 5 bases, and the junction held 8 bases outside the gene matches. There are 14 residues in the CDR3. Germline-derived CDR1 and CDR2 are SGHNT and YENEEA.

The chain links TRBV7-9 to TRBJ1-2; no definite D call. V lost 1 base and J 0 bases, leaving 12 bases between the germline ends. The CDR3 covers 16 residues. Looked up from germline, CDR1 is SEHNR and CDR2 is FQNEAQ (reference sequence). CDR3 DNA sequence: TGTGCCAGCAGCTTAGGCTCTACTTCAGCTAACTATGGCTACACCTTC. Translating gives CASSLGSTSANYGYTF.

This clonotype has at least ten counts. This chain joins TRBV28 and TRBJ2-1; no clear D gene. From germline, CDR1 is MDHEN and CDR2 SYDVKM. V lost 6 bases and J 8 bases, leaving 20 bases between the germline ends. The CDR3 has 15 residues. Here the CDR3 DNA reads TGTGCCAGCAGCCCTCACCGAGGTCCAAGGGATGAGCAGTTCTTC. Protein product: CASSPHRGPRDEQFF.

Written as DNA, the CDR3 is TGTGCCAGTTCAACCCTAGACACTCCGACCCCCACTGAAGCTTTCTTT. As protein: CASSTLDTPTPTEAFF. This chain links TRBV19 with TRBJ1-1, with no clear D. The CDR3 is 16 amino acids. Between the trimmed V and J ends, which lost 8 bases and 4 bases, there was a span of 23 bases. Germline V gene sequence: CDR1 LNHDA, CDR2 SQIVND (reference sequence).

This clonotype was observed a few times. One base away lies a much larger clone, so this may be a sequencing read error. The CDR3 bases are TGTGCCAGCAGTGAAGATCCGAACAGAGGGGCAGCTTTCTTT. It specifies CASSEDPNRGAAFF. The V call is TRBV6-2 or TRBV6-3, the J call TRBJ1-1, with D possibly matching TRBD1 (5 bases). Germline CDR1 is MNHEY and CDR2 is SVGEGT. V was pared by 5 bases and J by 10 bases, with 20 bases between. The CDR3 has 14 residues.

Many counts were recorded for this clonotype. The CDR3 nucleotides read TGTGCCAGCAGTTTTTCAGGCGAGCAGTACTTC. This codes for CASSFSGEQYF. The genes are TRBV12-3 or TRBV12-4 and TRBJ2-7; unclear D gene. This CDR3 spans 11 amino acids. Trimming pared 3 bases from V and 6 bases from J, leaving 6 bases between.

For the CDR3, the DNA is TGTGCCACCAGTGATTGGGCGAACACCGGGGAGCTGTTTTTT. It codes for CATSDWANTGELFF. This chain connects TRBV24-1 to TRBJ2-2, with D uncertain. There are 14 residues in the CDR3. CDR1 and CDR2 from the germline V gene are KGHDR and SFDVKD. Trimming shortened V by 2 bases and J by 0 bases, and 3 bases separated the two germline ends.

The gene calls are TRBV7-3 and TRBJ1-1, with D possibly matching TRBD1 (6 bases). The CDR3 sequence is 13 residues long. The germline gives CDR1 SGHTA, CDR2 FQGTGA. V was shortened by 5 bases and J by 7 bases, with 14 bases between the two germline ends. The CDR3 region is CASSAHSQGEAFF. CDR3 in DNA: TGTGCCAGCAGCGCGCACTCACAGGGTGAAGCTTTCTTT.

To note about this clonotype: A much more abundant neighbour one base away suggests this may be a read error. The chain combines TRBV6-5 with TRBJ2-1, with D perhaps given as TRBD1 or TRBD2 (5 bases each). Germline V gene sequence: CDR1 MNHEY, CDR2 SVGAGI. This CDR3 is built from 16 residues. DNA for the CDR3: TGTGCCGGCAGTTCCGATCTGGGGACCGTATACAATGAGCAGTTCTTC. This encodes CAGSSDLGTVYNEQFF.

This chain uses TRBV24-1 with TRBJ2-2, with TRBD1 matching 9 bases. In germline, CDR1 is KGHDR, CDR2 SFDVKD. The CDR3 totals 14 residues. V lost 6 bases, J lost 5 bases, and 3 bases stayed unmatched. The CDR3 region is CATSRTGATGELFF. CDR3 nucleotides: TGTGCCACCAGTCGGACAGGGGCGACCGGGGAGCTGTTTTTT.

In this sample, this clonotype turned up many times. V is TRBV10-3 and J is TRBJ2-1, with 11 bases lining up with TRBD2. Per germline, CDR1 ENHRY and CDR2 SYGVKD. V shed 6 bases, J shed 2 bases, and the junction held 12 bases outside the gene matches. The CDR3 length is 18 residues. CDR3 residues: CAISPGLAEHNAYNEQFF. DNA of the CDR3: TGTGCCATCAGCCCGGGACTAGCGGAACATAACGCCTACAATGAGCAGTTCTTC.

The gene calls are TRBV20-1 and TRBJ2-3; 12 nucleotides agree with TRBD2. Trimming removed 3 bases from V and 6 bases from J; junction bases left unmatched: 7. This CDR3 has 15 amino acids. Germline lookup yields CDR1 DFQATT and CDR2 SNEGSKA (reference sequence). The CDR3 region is CSARWTSGAMDTQYF. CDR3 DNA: TGCAGTGCTAGGTGGACTAGCGGGGCGATGGATACGCAGTATTTT.

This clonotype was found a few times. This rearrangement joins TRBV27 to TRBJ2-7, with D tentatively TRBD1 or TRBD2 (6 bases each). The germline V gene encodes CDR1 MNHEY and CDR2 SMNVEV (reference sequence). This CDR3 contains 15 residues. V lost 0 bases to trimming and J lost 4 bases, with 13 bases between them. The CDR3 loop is CASSLSGRGGYEQYF. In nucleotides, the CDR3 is TGTGCCAGCAGTTTATCCGGCAGGGGAGGTTACGAGCAGTACTTC.

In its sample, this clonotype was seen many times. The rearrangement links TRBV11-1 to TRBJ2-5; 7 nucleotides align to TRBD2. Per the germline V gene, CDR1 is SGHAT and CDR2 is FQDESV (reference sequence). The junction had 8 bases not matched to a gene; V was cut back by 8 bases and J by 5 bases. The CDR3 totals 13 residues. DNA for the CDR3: TGTGCCAGCGAGGGCGGGAGTGTTGAGACCCAGTACTTC. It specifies CASEGGSVETQYF.

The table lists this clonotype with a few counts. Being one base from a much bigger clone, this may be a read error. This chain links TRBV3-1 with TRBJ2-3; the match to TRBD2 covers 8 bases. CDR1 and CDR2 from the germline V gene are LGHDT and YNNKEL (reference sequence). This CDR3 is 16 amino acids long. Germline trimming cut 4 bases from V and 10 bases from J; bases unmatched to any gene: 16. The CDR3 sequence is CASSRRPAGEGAPQYF. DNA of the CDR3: TGTGCCAGCAGCCGTCGACCAGCGGGAGAGGGAGCGCCGCAGTATTTT.

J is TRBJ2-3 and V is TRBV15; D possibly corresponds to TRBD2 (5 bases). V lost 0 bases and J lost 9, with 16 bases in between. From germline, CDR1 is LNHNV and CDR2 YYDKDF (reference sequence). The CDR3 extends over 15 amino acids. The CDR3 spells CATSRDRARGDTQYF. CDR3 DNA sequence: TGTGCCACCAGCAGAGATCGGGCCCGGGGAGACACGCAGTATTTT.

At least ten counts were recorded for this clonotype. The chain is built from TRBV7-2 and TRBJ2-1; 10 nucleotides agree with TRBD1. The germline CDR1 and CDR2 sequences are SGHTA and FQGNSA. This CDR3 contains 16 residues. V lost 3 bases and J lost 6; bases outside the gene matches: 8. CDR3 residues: CASSFHRTGGSNEQFF. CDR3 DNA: TGTGCCAGCAGCTTCCATAGGACAGGGGGTTCCAATGAGCAGTTCTTC.

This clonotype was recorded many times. The CDR3 region has the DNA TGTGCCAGCAGCTACCCCAGGACAGCCCATAATTCACCCCTCCACTTT. Its protein product is CASSYPRTAHNSPLHF. The V and J genes are TRBV12-3 or TRBV12-4 and TRBJ1-6, with a possible D match to TRBD1 (6 bases). Between the trimmed V and J ends, which lost 6 bases and 5 bases, there was a span of 17 bases. CDR3 length: 16 amino acids.

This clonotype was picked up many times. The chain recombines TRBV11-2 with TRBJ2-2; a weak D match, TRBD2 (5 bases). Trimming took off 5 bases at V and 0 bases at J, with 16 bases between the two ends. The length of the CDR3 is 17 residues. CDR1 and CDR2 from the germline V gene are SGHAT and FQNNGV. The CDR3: CASSKGVGRPNTGELFF. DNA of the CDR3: TGTGCCAGCAGCAAGGGAGTTGGGCGGCCGAACACCGGGGAGCTGTTTTTT.

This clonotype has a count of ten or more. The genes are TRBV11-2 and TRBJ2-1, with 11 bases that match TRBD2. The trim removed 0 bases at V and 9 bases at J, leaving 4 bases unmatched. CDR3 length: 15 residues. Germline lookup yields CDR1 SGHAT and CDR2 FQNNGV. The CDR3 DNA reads TGTGCCAGCAGCTTAGATTTTAGCGGGAGGGGTGAGCAGTTCTTC. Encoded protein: CASSLDFSGRGEQFF.

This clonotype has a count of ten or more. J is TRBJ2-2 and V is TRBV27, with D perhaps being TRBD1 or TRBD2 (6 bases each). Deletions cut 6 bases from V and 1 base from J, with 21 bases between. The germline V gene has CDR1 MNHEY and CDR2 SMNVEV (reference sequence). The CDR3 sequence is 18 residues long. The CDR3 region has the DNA TGTGCCAGCAGGCCCCCGGGATGGGGGGCCGGGAACACCGGGGAGCTGTTTTTT. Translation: CASRPPGWGAGNTGELFF.

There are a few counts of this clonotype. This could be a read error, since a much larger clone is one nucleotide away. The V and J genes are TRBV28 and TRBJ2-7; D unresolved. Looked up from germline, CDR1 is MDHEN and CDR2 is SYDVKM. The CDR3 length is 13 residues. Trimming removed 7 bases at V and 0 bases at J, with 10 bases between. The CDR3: CASTSWGSYEQYF. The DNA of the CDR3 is TGTGCCAGCACTAGTTGGGGCTCCTACGAGCAGTACTTC. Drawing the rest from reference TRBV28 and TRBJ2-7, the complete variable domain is DVKVTQSSRYLVKRTGEKVFLECVQDMDHENMFWYRQDPGLGLRLIYFSYDVKMKEKGDIPEGYSVSREKKERFSLILESASTNQTSMYLCASTSWGSYEQYFGPGTRLTVT.

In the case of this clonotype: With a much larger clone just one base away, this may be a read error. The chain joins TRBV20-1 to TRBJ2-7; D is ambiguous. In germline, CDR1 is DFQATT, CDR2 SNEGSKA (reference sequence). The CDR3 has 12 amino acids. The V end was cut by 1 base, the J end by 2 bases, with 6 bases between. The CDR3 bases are TGCAGTGCTAGAGGGTTACCCTACGAGCAGTACTTC. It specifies CSARGLPYEQYF.

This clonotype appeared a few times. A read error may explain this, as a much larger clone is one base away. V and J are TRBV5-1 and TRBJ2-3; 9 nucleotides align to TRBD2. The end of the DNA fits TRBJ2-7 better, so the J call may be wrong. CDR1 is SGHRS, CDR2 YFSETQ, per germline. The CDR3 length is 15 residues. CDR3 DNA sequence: TGCGCCAGCTGCTTGGAGGCGGGAGGGCCAGTCGAGCAGTACTTC. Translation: CASCLEAGGPVEQYF.

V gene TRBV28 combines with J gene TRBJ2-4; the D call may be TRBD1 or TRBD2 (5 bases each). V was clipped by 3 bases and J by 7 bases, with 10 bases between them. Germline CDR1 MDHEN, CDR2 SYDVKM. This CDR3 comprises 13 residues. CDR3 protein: CASSFDGDNIQYF. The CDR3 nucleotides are TGTGCCAGCAGTTTCGACGGGGACAACATTCAGTACTTC. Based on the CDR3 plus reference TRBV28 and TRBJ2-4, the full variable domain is DVKVTQSSRYLVKRTGEKVFLECVQDMDHENMFWYRQDPGLGLRLIYFSYDVKMKEKGDIPEGYSVSREKKERFSLILESASTNQTSMYLCASSFDGDNIQYFGAGTRLSVL.

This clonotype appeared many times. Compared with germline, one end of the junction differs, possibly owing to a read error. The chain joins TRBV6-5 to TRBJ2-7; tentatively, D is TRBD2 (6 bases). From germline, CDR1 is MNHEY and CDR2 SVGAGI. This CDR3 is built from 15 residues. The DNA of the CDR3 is TGTGCCAGCAGTTACTCGACACCCCACGATGGCGGGAACCTCTTC. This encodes CASSYSTPHDGGNLF.